What follows is one TCR beta chain and its context. The sort gate was single viable CD3+CD4+CD8-CD45RO+ cells for memory CD4+ T cells. The data were obtained in a study of memory CD4+ T cells and cytomegalovirus serostatus. TCRdb keeps only in-frame clones here, not all; method: immunoSEQ multiplex PCR. The sample includes nearly 60,000 clones, about 81% of them seen just once. With V trimmed by 5 bases and J by 5 bases, 4 bases remained unmatched. The CDR3 totals 14 residues. Germline lookup yields CDR1 SNHLY and CDR2 FYNNEI. Sequencing was performed on memory CD4+ T cells from blood. The source is an adult in good health and CMV-seronegative. The V gene is TRBV2, the J gene TRBJ1-1, with 11 bases fitting TRBD1. The CDR3 DNA sequence: TGTGCCAGCAGTTGGACAGGGGGCGGAACTGAAGCTTTCTTT. It encodes CASSWTGGGTEAFF. Together with reference TRBV2 and TRBJ1-1, the CDR3 gives the full variable domain: EPEVTQTPSHQVTQMGQEVILRCVPISNHLYFYWYRQILGQKVEFLVSFYNNEISEKSEIFDDQFSVERPDGSNFTLKIRSTKLEDSAMYFCASSWTGGGTEAFFGQGTRLTVV.